The next 24 T cell receptor beta chains were all read from a single sample in a study of beta chain features in type 1 diabetes. Study observations and caveats: Moderate but significant shortening of TCRB CDR3s was recorded in all four CD4+ subsets from Type 1 diabetes patients.

Of the isolated RNA, all was reverse transcribed, and so the sequenced material was expressed TCRB transcripts. The method was immunoSEQ multiplex PCR; TCRdb's version includes in-frame clones alone and lacks a portion of them. Here the sample spans around 150,000 clones, around 10% being singletons. The antigens for these receptors are not known. The sequencing input was central memory CD4+ T cells from blood. These receptors all stem from a man aged 30-40 years with type 1 diabetes.

This chain joins TRBV29-1 and TRBJ1-2, with 7 nucleotides matching TRBD1. Trimming removed 5 bases from V and 4 bases from J; junction bases left unmatched: 10. The germline V gene encodes CDR1 SQVTM and CDR2 ANQGSEA. This CDR3 is built from 14 residues. CDR3: CSVSDRQGVYGYTF. CDR3 sequence (DNA): TGCAGCGTTTCCGACCGCCAGGGGGTCTATGGCTACACCTTC.

There are a few counts of this clone. This chain joins TRBV28 and TRBJ2-7, with TRBD2 matching over 7 bases. The ends lost 6 bases at V and 9 bases at J; junction bases unmatched: 8. This CDR3 is 12 amino acids long. Germline V gene data show CDR1 as MDHEN and CDR2 as SYDVKM. CDR3 bases: TGTGCCAGCAGACCCGGGACTACGGCGCAGTACTTC. The encoded protein is CASRPGTTAQYF.

This clone was observed a few times. The chain uses TRBV7-2 and TRBJ2-2; TRBD2 might be the D (6 bases). In germline, CDR1 is SGHTA, CDR2 FQGNSA. The CDR3 has 16 residues. Between the trimmed V and J ends, which lost 4 bases and 3 bases, there was a span of 15 bases. The CDR3 spells CASSSNRLDYTGELFF. CDR3 bases: TGTGCCAGCAGCTCAAATCGACTAGACTACACCGGGGAGCTGTTTTTT.

This clone was seen only a few times. The J gene is TRBJ2-7, the V gene TRBV30; D is perhaps TRBD2 (6 bases). The CDR3 covers 13 residues. Germline-derived CDR1 and CDR2 are GTSNPN and SVGIG (reference sequence). Trimming stripped 4 bases from V and 4 bases from J, with 14 bases between. This CDR3 reads CAWIADTGYEQYF. The CDR3 region has the DNA TGTGCCTGGATAGCGGACACTGGTTACGAGCAGTACTTC. Supplemented by reference TRBV30 and TRBJ2-7, the full variable domain reads SQTIHQWPATLVQPVGSPLSLECTVEGTSNPNLYWYRQAAGRGLQLLFYSVGIGQISSEVPQNLSASRPQDRQFILSSKKLLLSDSGFYLCAWIADTGYEQYFGPGTRLTVT.

This clone came up a few times. The V call is TRBV9, the J call TRBJ2-5; D unresolved. This CDR3 region has 14 residues. V lost 4 bases, J lost 1 base, and 11 bases lay in between. CDR1 is SGDLS and CDR2 is YYNGEE in the germline V gene. CDR3 bases: TGTGCCAGCAGCATAAGCCCCGTCCAAGAGACCCAGTACTTC. Translated: CASSISPVQETQYF.

The J gene is TRBJ2-7, the V gene TRBV18, with D perhaps matching TRBD2 (5 bases). The CDR3 sequence is 12 residues long. V gave up 3 bases and J gave up 5 bases, with 8 bases separating them. Germline values: CDR1 KGHSH, CDR2 LQKENI. The CDR3 is CASSPTRNEQYF. CDR3 sequence (DNA): TGTGCCAGCTCACCCACTAGGAACGAGCAGTACTTC.

This clone showed up just a few times. V gene TRBV4-1 combines with J gene TRBJ2-7; D not certain. There are 14 residues in the CDR3. The V and J ends lost 4 bases and 3 bases respectively, with 13 bases between them. Germline lookup yields CDR1 MGHRA and CDR2 YSYEKL. The CDR3 sequence is CASSPTTGNYEQYF. The DNA for the CDR3 is TGCGCCAGCAGCCCGACGACTGGTAACTACGAGCAGTACTTC.

The chain has TRBV10-2 and TRBJ2-3; possibly TRBD2 for D (7 bases). V was pared by 7 bases and J by 0 bases, with 14 bases between. Germline lookup yields CDR1 WSHSY and CDR2 SAAADI. The CDR3 is 15 amino acids. CDR3 sequence: CASIKGEGSTDTQYF. In nucleotides, the CDR3 is TGCGCCAGCATTAAGGGGGAGGGAAGCACAGATACGCAGTATTTT.

This clone was counted between two and nine times. The rearrangement uses TRBV2 and TRBJ2-5; D call uncertain. This CDR3 is built from 11 residues. Trimming pared 8 bases from V and 1 base from J, leaving 5 bases between. CDR1 SNHLY and CDR2 FYNNEI come from the germline V gene. CDR3 protein: CASHPQETQYF. Here the CDR3 DNA reads TGTGCCAGCCATCCCCAAGAGACCCAGTACTTC.

This chain links TRBV30 with TRBJ2-5, with 10 nucleotides matching TRBD2. This CDR3 is built from 16 residues. V trimming: 4 bases; J trimming: 7 bases; junction bases outside the gene matches: 15. The germline CDR1 and CDR2 sequences are GTSNPN and SVGIG (reference sequence). The CDR3 protein is CAWKLAGLGRGGTQYF. CDR3 DNA sequence: TGTGCCTGGAAACTAGCGGGGCTGGGGAGAGGAGGGACCCAGTACTTC.

This clone appeared a few times. The chain joins TRBV20-1 to TRBJ1-2; TRBD1 agrees at 10 bases. Germline lookup yields CDR1 DFQATT and CDR2 SNEGSKA (reference sequence). CDR3 length: 11 residues. The CDR3 region has the DNA TGCAGGGGGACAGGGGAGAATGGCTACACCTTC. This translates into CRGTGENGYTF.

Here the CDR3 reads CASSLAQGGSWANNEQFF. The DNA for the CDR3 is TGTGCCAGCAGTTTAGCACAGGGGGGAAGTTGGGCGAACAATGAGCAGTTCTTC. V usage is TRBV28 and J usage is TRBJ2-1, with 8 bases lining up with TRBD1. V was pared by 2 bases and J by 5 bases, with 14 bases of the junction left unmatched. This CDR3 comprises 18 residues. Germline V gives CDR1 MDHEN, CDR2 SYDVKM.

The chain links TRBV5-1 to TRBJ2-5; D perhaps matches TRBD1 (6 bases). The CDR3 has 14 residues. Deletions cut 3 bases from V and 3 bases from J, with 12 bases between. Germline loops: CDR1 SGHRS, CDR2 YFSETQ. The CDR3: CASSSGQIKETQYF. The CDR3 DNA follows: TGCGCCAGCAGCTCAGGACAGATCAAAGAGACCCAGTACTTC. The full variable domain, completed using reference TRBV5-1 and TRBJ2-5, is KAGVTQTPRYLIKTRGQQVTLSCSPISGHRSVSWYQQTPGQGLQFLFEYFSETQRNKGNFPGRFSGRQFSNSRSEMNVSTLELGDSALYLCASSSGQIKETQYFGPGTRLLVL.

The table lists this clone with a few counts. The chain is built from TRBV7-6 and TRBJ2-3, with a tentative D call TRBD2 (5 bases). V was trimmed by 4 bases and J by 0 bases, leaving 14 bases between them. The CDR3 loop spans 16 amino acids. CDR1 is SGHVS and CDR2 is FNYEAQ in the germline V gene. The CDR3 loop is CASSSAAVTSTDTQYF. As DNA, the CDR3 is TGTGCCAGCAGCTCCGCAGCGGTGACTAGCACAGATACGCAGTATTTT.

The genes are TRBV19 and TRBJ2-7; the match to TRBD2 covers 9 bases. J was trimmed by 3 bases and V by 11 bases; bases with no gene match: 26. CDR1 and CDR2 (germline): LNHDA, SQIVND (reference sequence). The CDR3 runs 19 residues. CDR3 in amino acids: CAAVSPGVRKREDFYEQYF. For the CDR3, the DNA is TGTGCCGCAGTTTCCCCAGGGGTAAGGAAGCGGGAGGACTTCTACGAGCAGTACTTC.

This rearrangement joins TRBV30 to TRBJ1-2; D gene ambiguous. Trimming took 7 bases from V and 5 from J, leaving 11 bases between them. Germline values: CDR1 GTSNPN, CDR2 SVGIG (reference sequence). The CDR3 sequence is 11 residues long. As DNA, the CDR3 is TGTGCCTCCAGTCAGAGGTATGGCTACACCTTC. It codes for CASSQRYGYTF.

There are a few counts of this clone. The V call is TRBV4-3, the J call TRBJ2-1; TRBD2 agrees at 11 bases. The CDR3 runs 16 residues. The germline V gene encodes CDR1 LGHNA and CDR2 YSLEER. V gave up 2 bases and J gave up 7 bases; unmatched junction bases: 7. The DNA for the CDR3 is TGCGCCAGCAGCCAAAATATACTAGCGGGAGTAAATGAGCAGTTCTTC. This codes for CASSQNILAGVNEQFF.

J is TRBJ2-6 and V is TRBV28, with 10 bases aligning to TRBD2. CDR1 MDHEN and CDR2 SYDVKM come from the germline V gene. V dropped 7 bases and J dropped 2; count of bases not matched to a gene: 2. This CDR3 contains 15 residues. CDR3 nucleotides: TGTGCCAGCACCGGACTAGCGGCTGGGGCCAACGTCCTGACTTTC. Its translation: CASTGLAAGANVLTF.

This clone was counted only a few times. The chain uses TRBV18 and TRBJ2-1; D gene unclear. The germline V gene encodes CDR1 KGHSH and CDR2 LQKENI. Trimming stripped 3 bases from V and 7 bases from J, with 4 bases between. This CDR3 region has 11 residues. CDR3 amino acids: CASSPKNEQFF. Written as DNA, the CDR3 is TGTGCCAGCTCACCCAAAAATGAGCAGTTCTTC.

In this sample, this clone turned up a few times. The CDR3 DNA reads as TGTGCCAGCAGCTTGTCTCTAGCAGTAACAGATACGCAGTATTTT. Its protein product is CASSLSLAVTDTQYF. This sequence joins TRBV5-6 and TRBJ2-3; D might be TRBD2 (5 bases). The CDR3 totals 15 residues. Germline values: CDR1 SGHDT, CDR2 YYEEEE. V lost 1 base to trimming and J lost 3 bases, with 12 bases between them.

This clone was seen more than once but under ten times. The rearrangement joins TRBV7-8 to TRBJ2-7; weak D call: TRBD2 (6 bases). The CDR3 runs 15 residues. Germline V gene sequence: CDR1 SGHVS, CDR2 FQNEAQ. V was clipped by 7 bases and J by 3 bases, with 19 bases between them. The CDR3 region has the DNA TGTGCCAGCAACCCTACGGGGACTGCACTCTACGAGCAGTACTTC. Translation gives CASNPTGTALYEQYF.

This clone was found a few times. The CDR3 protein is CASRVGREGGDEQFF. CDR3 sequence (DNA): TGTGCCAGTAGGGTCGGGCGAGAAGGGGGGGATGAGCAGTTCTTC. This chain links TRBV19 with TRBJ2-1, with D tentatively TRBD2 (7 bases). The CDR3 spans 15 residues. With 6 bases removed from V and 8 bases from J, the gap between germline ends came to 20 bases. Germline lookup yields CDR1 LNHDA and CDR2 SQIVND (reference sequence).

The chain carries TRBV27 and TRBJ2-1; 14 bases align to TRBD2. The CDR3 runs 14 residues. Looked up from germline, CDR1 is MNHEY and CDR2 is SMNVEV (reference sequence). V dropped 6 bases and J dropped 8; count of bases not matched to a gene: 3. As DNA, the CDR3 is TGTGCCAGCAGGGGACTAGCGGGAGCCCATGAGCAGTTCTTC. This encodes CASRGLAGAHEQFF.

The sample holds a few counts of this clone. The V call is TRBV4-2, the J call TRBJ2-1; TRBD2 matches 14 bases. Germline CDR1 LGHNA, CDR2 YNFKEQ. This CDR3 comprises 16 residues. The V and J ends lost 4 bases and 7 bases, in that order; junction bases with no gene match: 6. CDR3 nucleotide sequence: TGTGCCAGCAGCCCGCCGGGGACTAGCGGGAGTAATGAGCAGTTCTTC. As protein: CASSPPGTSGSNEQFF.